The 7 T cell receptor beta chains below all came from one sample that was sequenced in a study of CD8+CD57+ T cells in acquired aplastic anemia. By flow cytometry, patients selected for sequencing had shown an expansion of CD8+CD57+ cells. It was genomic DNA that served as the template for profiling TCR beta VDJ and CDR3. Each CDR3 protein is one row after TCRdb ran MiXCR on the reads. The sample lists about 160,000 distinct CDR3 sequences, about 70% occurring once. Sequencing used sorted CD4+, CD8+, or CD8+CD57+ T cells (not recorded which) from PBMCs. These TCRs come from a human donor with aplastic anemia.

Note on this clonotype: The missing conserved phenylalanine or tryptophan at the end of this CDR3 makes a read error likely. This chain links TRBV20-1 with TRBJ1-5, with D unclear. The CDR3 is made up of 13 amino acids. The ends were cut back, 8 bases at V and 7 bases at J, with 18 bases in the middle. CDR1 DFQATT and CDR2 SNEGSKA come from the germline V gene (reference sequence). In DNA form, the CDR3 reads TGCAGTCAGGTGGCATGGACGGGACAGCCCCAGCATTCT. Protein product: CSQVAWTGQPQHS.

CDR3 sequence (DNA): TGTGCCACCAGTGTTCCTAGCGGGAACTCCTACAATGAGCAGTTCTTC. Amino acids: CATSVPSGNSYNEQFF. This chain uses TRBV24-1 with TRBJ2-1, with 9 bases identical to TRBD2. V shed 5 bases, J shed 0 bases, and the junction held 4 bases outside the gene matches. Germline V lookup: CDR1 KGHDR, CDR2 SFDVKD. The CDR3 loop spans 16 amino acids.

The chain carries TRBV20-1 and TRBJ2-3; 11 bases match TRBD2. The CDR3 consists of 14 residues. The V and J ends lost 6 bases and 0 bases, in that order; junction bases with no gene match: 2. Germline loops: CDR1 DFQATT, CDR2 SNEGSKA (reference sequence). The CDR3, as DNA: TGCAGTGCGCGGACTAGCGGGAGCACAGATACGCAGTATTTT. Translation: CSARTSGSTDTQYF.

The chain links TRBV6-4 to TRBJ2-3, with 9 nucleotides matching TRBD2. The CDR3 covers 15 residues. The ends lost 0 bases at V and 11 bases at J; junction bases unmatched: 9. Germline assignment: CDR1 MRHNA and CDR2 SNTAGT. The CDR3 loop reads CASSDSSGSTDEQYF. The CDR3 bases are TGTGCCAGCAGTGACTCTAGCGGGAGTACCGATGAGCAGTATTTT.

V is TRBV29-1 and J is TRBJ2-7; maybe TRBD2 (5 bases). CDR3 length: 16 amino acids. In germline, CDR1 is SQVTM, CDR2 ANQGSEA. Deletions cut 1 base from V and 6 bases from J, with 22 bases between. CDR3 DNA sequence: TGCAGCGTTGAAGCCAGTGCCCGAGTCACGGAGGTCGAGCAGTACGTC. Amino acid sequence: CSVEASARVTEVEQYV.

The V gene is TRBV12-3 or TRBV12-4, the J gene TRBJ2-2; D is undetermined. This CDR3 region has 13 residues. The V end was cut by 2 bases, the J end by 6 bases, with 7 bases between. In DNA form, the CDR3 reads TGTGCCAGCAGTTTACTTGTTTCCGGGGAGCTGTTTTTT. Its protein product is CASSLLVSGELFF.

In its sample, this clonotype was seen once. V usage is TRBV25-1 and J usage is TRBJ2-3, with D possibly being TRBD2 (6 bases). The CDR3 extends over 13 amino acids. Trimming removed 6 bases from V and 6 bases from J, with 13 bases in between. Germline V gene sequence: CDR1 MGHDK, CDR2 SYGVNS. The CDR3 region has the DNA TGTGCCAGCAGAGGGTGGGGGAGGGATACGCAGTATTTT. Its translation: CASRGWGRDTQYF.